One sample yielded the 6 T cell receptor beta chains listed below, sequenced in a study of blood T cells in healthy people across ages (dated by TCRdb to between 2015 and 2016). Preparation of the library involved 5' RACE. Sequencing instrument: Illumina HiSeq 2500. A second PCR of about 6 to 11 cycles was performed with a sample-barcoded 5' primer and a J-beta primer mix. TCRdb reanalyzed the raw reads on its own, using fastp at Q25 for trimming and MiXCR for clone calling, and kept in-frame beta chains. Each entry is one CDR3 protein sequence, shown with its most common DNA and genes. The sample contains roughly 1,800,000 distinct CDR3 sequences, 49% of them found a single time. Of the sample, over 2% is held by the ten largest clones. The material sequenced was blood. The receptor source for this set is a woman in her 40s in good health.

This clonotype was seen more than once but under ten times. This chain links TRBV29-1 with TRBJ1-2; 7 positions match TRBD1. CDR3 size: 13 residues. Losses at the gene ends were 7 bases for V and 2 bases for J; bases not matched to a gene: 7. The germline V gene encodes CDR1 SQVTM and CDR2 ANQGSEA. Here the CDR3 reads CSGTLTGNYGYTF. The DNA for the CDR3 is TGCAGCGGCACCCTGACAGGGAACTATGGCTACACCTTC.

The chain has TRBV20-1 and TRBJ2-3, with 10 positions matching TRBD2. V shed 3 bases, J shed 2 bases, and the junction held 5 bases outside the gene matches. The CDR3 covers 15 residues. Germline loops: CDR1 DFQATT, CDR2 SNEGSKA (reference sequence). This CDR3 reads CSARDSGRPTDTQYF. CDR3 DNA: TGCAGTGCTAGGGATAGCGGGAGGCCCACAGATACGCAGTATTTT.

The chain uses TRBV29-1 and TRBJ1-2; no firm D call. V was trimmed by 3 bases and J by 0 bases, leaving 8 bases between them. This CDR3 region has 13 residues. Germline assignment: CDR1 SQVTM and CDR2 ANQGSEA. Here the CDR3 reads CSVDLDSNYGYTF. The CDR3 nucleotides read TGCAGCGTTGATTTGGACTCTAACTATGGCTACACCTTC.

The V call is TRBV7-2, the J call TRBJ2-5, with a weak D call TRBD1 (8 bases). The ends were cut back, 5 bases at V and 3 bases at J, with 19 bases in the middle. Germline V lookup: CDR1 SGHTA, CDR2 FQGNSA. The CDR3 loop spans 16 amino acids. Here the CDR3 reads CASSRTGGGIKETQYF. DNA for the CDR3: TGTGCCAGCAGCCGAACAGGGGGGGGAATCAAAGAGACCCAGTACTTC.

The V gene is TRBV6-2 or TRBV6-3, the J gene TRBJ2-5; D remains unclear. The ends were cut back, 11 bases at V and 1 base at J, with 11 bases in the middle. This CDR3 spans 12 amino acids. Germline V gene lookup returns CDR1 MNHEY and CDR2 SVGEGT. CDR3: CACTNSQETQYF. For the CDR3, the DNA is TGTGCCTGCACAAACTCCCAAGAGACCCAGTACTTC.

This clonotype was observed a few times. The chain joins TRBV28 to TRBJ2-7, with TRBD2 identical over 8 bases. The CDR3 runs 13 residues. Trimming cost V 6 bases and J 5 bases; bases outside gene matches: 6. The germline gives CDR1 MDHEN, CDR2 SYDVKM. Here the CDR3 reads CASRLGGGHEQYF. The CDR3 DNA reads as TGTGCCAGCAGACTCGGGGGGGGGCACGAGCAGTACTTC.